This T cell receptor (beta chain) was captured in a study of T-cell memory formation after mild COVID-19. Study summary: For the most part, TCR clusters were specific to one donor. Study conclusions and caveats: Day 15 to 85 contractors were CD4/CD8 balanced; later expanders leaned CD4+.

This clonotype was detected only a few times. Its antigen is not identified. The CDR3 consists of 15 residues. Trimming cost V 8 bases and J 4 bases, with 18 bases left between them. TCRdb reprocessed the 5' RACE reads with MiXCR, giving one entry per CDR3 protein. This table holds about 190,000 distinct CDR3 sequences, about 17% found once. V and J are TRBV12-3 or TRBV12-4 and TRBJ2-1; D unclear. Source material: PBMCs or a T cell subset sorted from them (not recorded which). The TCR comes from an adult woman who had mild COVID-19 (a few samples of this study predate the infection). Cell type and time point are not known. CDR3 DNA sequence: TGTGCCAGCGTCCCCTACGGCAGAGGATACAATGAGCAGTTCTTC. Translating it yields CASVPYGRGYNEQFF.